The rows below give T cell receptor beta chains drawn from one sample of a study of OX40 agonist ivuxolimab in advanced cancers. Clones were read by immunoSEQ multiplex PCR, and TCRdb kept only the in-frame ones, dropping some. The data hold thousands of clones, with more than 65% observed a single time. The source material was CD4+ or CD8+ T cells sorted from blood, sampled in a trial of the OX40 agonist ivuxolimab. These TCRs come from an adult with an advanced solid tumor such as melanoma, head and neck, liver or kidney cancer. CDR3s include the opening cysteine and the closing phenylalanine or tryptophan. Each record gives: D gene, V gene, J gene, clone size, CDR3 DNA, CDR3 protein. The D gene is left open where the match is weak. Rows give clone size only sometimes, using once, few, many, or a class for an expanded clone.

.	TRBV19	TRBJ1-5	.	TGTGCCAGTAGTATTTTGGTATTGCAGCCCCAGCATTTT	CASSILVLQPQHF
TRBD2	TRBV27	TRBJ2-1	few	TGTGCCAGCAGTTTATTTAGGCGGGGGGGCCTTTCCTACAATGAGCAGTTCTTC	CASSLFRRGGLSYNEQFF
.	TRBV7-2	TRBJ1-5	medium-sized	TGTGCCAGCAGCCGCCGTCCAGGGATCGGCAATCAGCCCCAGCATTTT	CASSRRPGIGNQPQHF
.	TRBV5-6	TRBJ2-3	.	TGTGCCAGCAGCTTGGCCTTTCACAGTAGCACAGATACGCAGTATTTT	CASSLAFHSSTDTQYF
.	TRBV19	TRBJ2-1	.	TGTGCCAGTAGTATAGTGGGGGGAGTGAGCGACAATGAGCAGTTCTTC	CASSIVGGVSDNEQFF
.	TRBV6-4	TRBJ1-5	.	TGTGCCAGCAGTGAAGGGGATAATCAGCCCCAGCATTTT	CASSEGDNQPQHF
TRBD2	TRBV15	TRBJ2-5	many	TGTGCCACCAGCAGGTGGGGGGGAGAGACCCAGTACTTC	CATSRWGGETQYF
TRBD2	TRBV6-1	TRBJ2-7	.	TGTGCCAGCAGAGAATGGGCTAGCGGGGGAGGATACGAGCAGTACTTC	CASREWASGGGYEQYF
.	TRBV21-1	TRBJ2-1	.	TGTGCCAGCAGCAAAGTCGCCGCCCCGAGGGATGAGCAGTTCTTC	CASSKVAAPRDEQFF
.	TRBV27	TRBJ1-1	.	TGTGCCAGCAGCCACCCGACAGGCATGAACACTGAAGCTTTCTTT	CASSHPTGMNTEAFF
.	TRBV10-1	TRBJ1-3	many	TGCGAAATCGTGGGGAACCTGTCCTCTGGAAACACCATATATTTT	CEIVGNLSSGNTIYF
.	TRBV7-6	TRBJ2-3	.	TGTGCCAGCAGCTTTAGAGTTGGAGATACGCAGTATTTT	CASSFRVGDTQYF
.	TRBV21-1	TRBJ1-4	.	TGTGCCAGCAGCAAAAAACCGCCAGGGGGGCGCGGTGAAAAACTGTTTTTT	CASSKKPPGGRGEKLFF
.	TRBV6-1	TRBJ2-3	.	TGTGCCAGCAGTGAAGTAGGGGTCTTTATTCCGACAGATACGCAGTATTTT	CASSEVGVFIPTDTQYF
.	TRBV27	TRBJ2-7	.	TGTGCCACCCAACCCCTGGGGGGGCTCTACGAGCAGTACTTC	CATQPLGGLYEQYF
.	TRBV15	TRBJ2-7	few	TGTGCCACCAGCAGAGATAGGCAGGGAGGACCCGAGTACTTC	CATSRDRQGGPEYF
.	TRBV5-6	TRBJ2-7	medium-sized	TGTGCCAGCAGCTTGGCTGGGACAAGGAATTCCTACGAGCAGTACTTC	CASSLAGTRNSYEQYF
TRBD1	TRBV27	TRBJ2-1	.	TGTGCCAGCAGTTTACGGGCGACAGGGGCGGACAATGAGCAGTTCTTC	CASSLRATGADNEQFF
TRBD2	TRBV7-9	TRBJ2-7	many	TGTGCCAGCAGCTCCAGCGCTAGCGGAGAGCCCTACGAGCAGTACTTC	CASSSSASGEPYEQYF
TRBD1	TRBV2	TRBJ1-3	.	TGTGCCAGCAGGCTAGGCCGGGGACAGGGCTCGAAAACTGGAAACACCATATATTTT	CASRLGRGQGSKTGNTIYF
.	TRBV13	TRBJ2-7	.	TGTGCCAGCAGCCCCGGCATGGGAGCTGGCTACGAGCAGTACTTC	CASSPGMGAGYEQYF
.	TRBV27	TRBJ2-5	.	TGTGCCAGCAGTCCTACTGCGGAGGTTCAAGAGACCCAGTACTTC	CASSPTAEVQETQYF
TRBD2	TRBV18	TRBJ2-1	.	TGTGCCAGCTCACCAAGCGGGACTCCCAATGAGCAGTTCTTC	CASSPSGTPNEQFF
.	TRBV6-1	TRBJ2-5	.	TGTGCCAGCAGTTTAATGAGATTTTCTGCGGAGACCCAGTACTTC	CASSLMRFSAETQYF
.	TRBV7-9	TRBJ1-4	few	TGTGCCAGCAGTCCGCATGTAAGGACAGCTAATGAAAAACTGTTTTTT	CASSPHVRTANEKLFF
TRBD1	TRBV2	TRBJ2-7	.	TGTGCCATTCCGGGACAGGGAACTTACGAGCAGTACTTC	CAIPGQGTYEQYF
.	TRBV9	TRBJ2-5	.	TGTGCCAGCAGCGTGAGAACCACCAGGGAAGAGACCCAGTACTTC	CASSVRTTREETQYF
.	TRBV5-8	TRBJ1-1	.	TGTGCCAGCAGCTTGAAGGGGAACACTGAAGCTTTCTTT	CASSLKGNTEAFF
TRBD1	TRBV5-4	TRBJ1-2	.	TGTGCCAGCAGCTCCTGGACAGGGTTTTATGGCTACACCTTC	CASSSWTGFYGYTF
TRBD1	TRBV18	TRBJ1-6	.	TGTGCCAGCTCACAGGGGACAGGGGACTATAATTCACCCCTCCACTTT	CASSQGTGDYNSPLHF
.	TRBV19	TRBJ1-5	.	TGTGCCAGTTGTTCAGGGGATGTAAGACAGCCCCAGCATTTT	CASCSGDVRQPQHF
TRBD1	TRBV7-2	TRBJ1-1	.	TGTGCCAGCAGCCCACGACGACAGGGGAGCACTGAAGCTTTCTTT	CASSPRRQGSTEAFF
.	TRBV7-9	TRBJ2-6	medium-sized	TGTGCCAGCAGCTTTGTCAGGGTTACTGGGGCCAACGTCCTGACTTTC	CASSFVRVTGANVLTF
.	TRBV5-6	TRBJ2-3	once	TGTGCCAGCAGCGGGGGGCCCGCACTGGATACGCAGTATTTT	CASSGGPALDTQYF
.	TRBV7-6	TRBJ2-7	once	TGTGCCAGCAGCTTAACCCTCACAGGTGGGGCCTACGAGCAGTACTTC	CASSLTLTGGAYEQYF
.	TRBV4-3	TRBJ2-7	.	TGCGCCAGCAGCCAAGATTTAGGGGCCGCGGCTTTCAACTACGAGCAGTACTTC	CASSQDLGAAAFNYEQYF
.	TRBV2	TRBJ1-5	few	TGTGCCAGCGAGGAAGGCGATGTGGGGGATCAGCCCCAGCATTTT	CASEEGDVGDQPQHF
TRBD1	TRBV19	TRBJ2-3	few	TGTGCCAGTAGTATAGGTTTTTGGGATCGGGGATGGGACAGGGGGGTTATTGATACGCAGTATTTT	CASSIGFWDRGWDRGVIDTQYF
TRBD2	TRBV27	TRBJ2-7	.	TGTGCCAGCAGTTTTGGGGGGGGCGAGCAGTACTTC	CASSFGGGEQYF
.	TRBV27	TRBJ2-7	.	TGTGCCAGCAGTTCCGCGCGGGAGCAGTACTTC	CASSSAREQYF
.	TRBV9	TRBJ2-7	.	TGTGCCAGCAGCGTATCCCCACAGGGACGCGAGCAGTACTTC	CASSVSPQGREQYF
.	TRBV19	TRBJ2-7	few	TGTGCCAGTAGTATAGCTGCAGGGGGGCCTACCTACGAGCAGTACTTC	CASSIAAGGPTYEQYF
TRBD1	TRBV6-5	TRBJ1-1	.	TGTGCCATCAGTGGGGGACAGGGGGACACTGAAGCTTTCTTT	CAISGGQGDTEAFF
.	TRBV13	TRBJ2-5	few	TGTGCCAGCAGTTTAATGAGATTTTCTGCGGAGACCCAGTACTTC	CASSLMRFSAETQYF
TRBD2	TRBV4-1	TRBJ2-3	.	TGCGCCAGCAGCCAAGAACTAGCGGGGGTGATTAGCACAGATACGCAGTATTTT	CASSQELAGVISTDTQYF
.	TRBV5-4	TRBJ1-6	.	TGTGCCAGCAGCTTGGGTAATTCACCCCTCCACTTT	CASSLGNSPLHF
.	TRBV7-2	TRBJ2-7	.	TGTGCCAGCAGCCCCGGCACCTCCTACGAGCAGTACTTC	CASSPGTSYEQYF
.	TRBV5-5	TRBJ1-1	.	TGTGCCAGCAGCCAACACGCAGGGAACACTGAAGCTTTCTTT	CASSQHAGNTEAFF
.	TRBV6-6	TRBJ2-3	.	TGTGCCATCAGTGAGTGGGTCGGGGACACAGATACGCAGTATTTT	CAISEWVGDTDTQYF
TRBD2	TRBV7-9	TRBJ2-1	.	TGTGCCAGCAGCCCCGGGGGGGGGCCGACCTATAATGAGCAGTTCTTC	CASSPGGGPTYNEQFF
.	TRBV14	TRBJ2-5	.	TGTGCCAGCAGCCCGGGGTCCTCCGCGGCCCAGTACTTC	CASSPGSSAAQYF
TRBD1	TRBV5-1	TRBJ2-1	.	TGCGCCAGCAGCTTGCCGGGACAGGGGTTCGCTGAGCAGTTCTTC	CASSLPGQGFAEQFF
TRBD1	TRBV7-8	TRBJ1-6	.	TGTGCCAGCAGCTTAAGCGGAGGAAGACAGGGTTATAATTCACCCCTCCACTTT	CASSLSGGRQGYNSPLHF
TRBD2	TRBV5-6	TRBJ2-1	.	TGTGCCAGCAGCCCTGGGGAGGGTTGGGATTATCGGTTCTTC	CASSPGEGWDYRFF
.	TRBV9	TRBJ2-7	.	TGTGCCAGCAGCGTAGTTAGGGCCCCCCTCTCCTACGAGCAGTACTTC	CASSVVRAPLSYEQYF